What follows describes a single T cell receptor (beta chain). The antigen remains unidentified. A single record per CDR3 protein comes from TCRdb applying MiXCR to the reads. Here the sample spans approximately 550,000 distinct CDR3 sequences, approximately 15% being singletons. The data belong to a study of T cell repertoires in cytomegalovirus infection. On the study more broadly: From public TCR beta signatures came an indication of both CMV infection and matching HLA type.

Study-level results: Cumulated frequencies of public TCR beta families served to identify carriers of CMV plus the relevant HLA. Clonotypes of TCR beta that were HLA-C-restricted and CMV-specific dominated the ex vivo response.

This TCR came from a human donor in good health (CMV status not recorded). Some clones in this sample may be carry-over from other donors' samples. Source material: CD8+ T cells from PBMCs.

The DNA of the CDR3 is TGTGCCAGCAGCTATCCGCCCGGATCAAGTGCGGAGACCCAGTACTTC. Protein sequence: CASSYPPGSSAETQYF. J is TRBJ2-5 and V is TRBV7-9; D call uncertain. V dropped 4 bases and J dropped 5 bases, with 20 bases sitting between them. The CDR3 covers 16 residues. Germline V lookup: CDR1 SEHNR, CDR2 FQNEAQ (reference sequence).